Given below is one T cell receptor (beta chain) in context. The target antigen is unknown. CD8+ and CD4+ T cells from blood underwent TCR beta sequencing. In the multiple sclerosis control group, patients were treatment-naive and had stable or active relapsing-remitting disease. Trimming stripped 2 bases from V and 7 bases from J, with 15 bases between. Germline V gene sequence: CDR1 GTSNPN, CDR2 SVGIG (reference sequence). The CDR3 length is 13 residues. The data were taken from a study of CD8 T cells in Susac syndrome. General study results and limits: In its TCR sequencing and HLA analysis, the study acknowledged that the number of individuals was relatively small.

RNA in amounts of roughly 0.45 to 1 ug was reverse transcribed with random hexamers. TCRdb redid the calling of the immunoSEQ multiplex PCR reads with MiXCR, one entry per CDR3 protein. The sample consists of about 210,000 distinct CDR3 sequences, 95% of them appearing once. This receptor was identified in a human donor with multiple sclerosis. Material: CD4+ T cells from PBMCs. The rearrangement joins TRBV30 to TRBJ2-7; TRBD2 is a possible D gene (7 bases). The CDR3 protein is CAWSRGEGHEQYF. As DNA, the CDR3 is TGTGCCTGGAGTAGGGGGGAGGGCCATGAGCAGTACTTC.